The 16 T cell receptor beta chains below all came from one sample that was sequenced in a study of immune evolution from preneoplasia to lung adenocarcinoma. Sequenced by immunoSEQ multiplex PCR; TCRdb stores in-frame clones only, minus some. The table shows under 6,000 clones, with roughly 73% occurring only once. Sequenced material: FFPE minimally invasive lung adenocarcinoma tissue. All receptors come from a person aged 55 to 79 with lung adenocarcinoma.

The chain links TRBV28 to TRBJ1-1; TRBD1 agrees at 7 bases. The CDR3 is 16 residues long. Germline V gene lookup returns CDR1 MDHEN and CDR2 SYDVKM. V dropped 4 bases and J dropped 0; count of bases not matched to a gene: 8. This CDR3 is CASSSATGFMNTEAFF. CDR3 nucleotides: TGTGCCAGCAGTTCCGCGACAGGGTTCATGAACACTGAAGCTTTCTTT.

This chain connects TRBV28 to TRBJ2-5; 10 bases are shared with TRBD2. The CDR3 runs 14 residues. Germline V gene data show CDR1 as MDHEN and CDR2 as SYDVKM. V gave up 3 bases and J gave up 4 bases; unmatched junction bases: 2. The CDR3 spells CASSFSGRPETQYF. In DNA form, the CDR3 reads TGTGCCAGCAGTTTTAGCGGGAGGCCAGAGACCCAGTACTTC.

This chain joins TRBV2 and TRBJ2-7; 9 nucleotides agree with TRBD1. Germline V gene sequence: CDR1 SNHLY, CDR2 FYNNEI. V lost 10 bases, J lost 4 bases, and 8 bases stayed unmatched. The CDR3 totals 13 residues. CDR3 in DNA: TGTGCCAACAGACAGGGGGAACAATACGAGCAGTACTTC. Protein product: CANRQGEQYEQYF.

The rearrangement links TRBV5-4 to TRBJ2-1; 8 nucleotides match TRBD2. The CDR3 is 14 residues long. The V gene end was trimmed by 0 bases and the J gene end by 6 bases; junction bases not matched to a gene: 2. The germline V gene has CDR1 SGHNT and CDR2 YYREEE (reference sequence). CDR3 DNA sequence: TGTGCCAGCAGCTTGGAGCTAGCGGGCAATGAGCAGTTCTTC. Encoded protein: CASSLELAGNEQFF.

The chain couples TRBV14 to TRBJ2-1, with D perhaps matching TRBD1 or TRBD2 (5 bases each). The CDR3 covers 17 residues. Germline V gene data show CDR1 as SGHDN and CDR2 as FVKESK. The V end lost 3 bases, the J end lost 8 bases, and 23 bases lay between the germline ends. CDR3 coding DNA: TGTGCCAGCAGCCAGGGGTTAACCCGGGGACCTATGGATGAGCAGTTCTTC. Its translation is CASSQGLTRGPMDEQFF.

The chain is built from TRBV7-9 and TRBJ2-7; D is perhaps TRBD1 (5 bases). The germline V gene has CDR1 SEHNR and CDR2 FQNEAQ (reference sequence). The germline V and J ends were trimmed by 4 bases and 0 bases, with 19 bases remaining between them. The CDR3 covers 17 residues. CDR3 in amino acids: CASSSRAPAGPSYEQYF. DNA of the CDR3: TGTGCCAGCAGCTCGAGAGCCCCCGCAGGGCCCTCCTACGAGCAGTACTTC.

The chain uses TRBV7-6 and TRBJ2-3; 7 nucleotides agree with TRBD1. CDR3 size: 17 residues. Germline V lookup: CDR1 SGHVS, CDR2 FNYEAQ. Trimming removed 2 bases from V and 2 bases from J; junction bases left unmatched: 10. In DNA form, the CDR3 reads TGTGCCAGCAGCTTAAGCGACCCGACAGGGACCACAGATACGCAGTATTTT. Its translation: CASSLSDPTGTTDTQYF.

The chain links TRBV19 to TRBJ2-2, with 9 bases fitting TRBD2. Germline CDR1 LNHDA, CDR2 SQIVND (reference sequence). This CDR3 has 15 residues. Losses at the gene ends were 3 bases for V and 5 bases for J; bases not matched to a gene: 4. CDR3 sequence reads: CASSIGSGSTGELFF. CDR3 coding DNA: TGTGCCAGTAGTATTGGTAGCGGGAGTACCGGGGAGCTGTTTTTT.

This chain joins TRBV5-4 and TRBJ2-2; D possibly corresponds to TRBD2 (6 bases). V dropped 0 bases and J dropped 7 bases, with 10 bases sitting between them. Germline CDR1 SGHNT, CDR2 YYREEE (reference sequence). The CDR3 totals 14 residues. CDR3 region: CASSLELAVGELFF. The CDR3, as DNA: TGTGCCAGCAGCTTGGAGTTAGCGGTCGGGGAGCTGTTTTTT.

This clone was counted a single time. J is TRBJ1-1 and V is TRBV4-2; 8 bases match TRBD1. The CDR3 has 15 amino acids. Germline V gene lookup returns CDR1 LGHNA and CDR2 YNFKEQ. V was pared by 3 bases and J by 1 base, with 4 bases of the junction left unmatched. CDR3 sequence: CASSQEDRANTEAFF. As DNA, the CDR3 is TGTGCCAGCAGCCAGGAGGACAGGGCGAACACTGAAGCTTTCTTT.

The rearrangement joins TRBV27 to TRBJ2-1; 10 bases agree with TRBD2. Germline V gene data show CDR1 as MNHEY and CDR2 as SMNVEV (reference sequence). Germline trimming cut 4 bases from V and 6 bases from J; bases unmatched to any gene: 0. This CDR3 region has 13 residues. Written as DNA, the CDR3 is TGTGCCAGCAGTTGGACTAGCGGCAATGAGCAGTTCTTC. Its translation: CASSWTSGNEQFF.

This clone was counted a single time. The sample has other DNA sequences that encode this CDR3 too. The chain recombines TRBV27 with TRBJ2-7, with D unresolved. Germline assignment: CDR1 MNHEY and CDR2 SMNVEV (reference sequence). V lost 6 bases, J lost 2 bases, and 14 bases lay in between. The CDR3 is 14 amino acids. In DNA, the CDR3 is TGTGCCAGCAGGAAGTCGGACGGACCCTACGAGCAGTACTTC. Its translation: CASRKSDGPYEQYF.

This sequence joins TRBV7-3 and TRBJ2-5; a possible D gene is TRBD1 (5 bases). CDR3 length: 13 amino acids. Germline CDR1 SGHTA, CDR2 FQGTGA. Trimming cost V 5 bases and J 4 bases, with 11 bases left between them. In DNA, the CDR3 is TGTGCCAGCAGCGTTCAGGGTGGAGAGACCCAGTACTTC. Its translation: CASSVQGGETQYF.

This rearrangement joins TRBV19 to TRBJ1-4; D unresolved. CDR1 and CDR2 from the germline V gene are LNHDA and SQIVND (reference sequence). The V end lost 6 bases, the J end lost 6 bases, and 14 bases lay between the germline ends. This CDR3 comprises 14 residues. Here the CDR3 reads CASRFYARDEKLFF. The CDR3 DNA reads TGTGCCAGTAGGTTTTATGCGCGGGATGAAAAACTGTTTTTT.

The chain couples TRBV7-9 to TRBJ2-5, with 8 bases fitting TRBD2. The CDR3 covers 11 residues. The germline gives CDR1 SEHNR, CDR2 FQNEAQ (reference sequence). The CDR3 DNA sequence: TGTGGGGTAGCGGGACGAGAGACCCAGTACTTC. Protein sequence: CGVAGRETQYF.

The chain recombines TRBV18 with TRBJ2-1; 8 nucleotides line up with TRBD1. The CDR3 covers 14 residues. CDR1 is KGHSH and CDR2 is LQKENI in the germline V gene. Germline trimming cut 3 bases from V and 5 bases from J; bases unmatched to any gene: 3. The CDR3 loop is CASSPRTGNNEQFF. CDR3 nucleotides: TGTGCCAGCTCACCTCGGACAGGGAACAATGAGCAGTTCTTC.